This T cell receptor beta chain was identified during a study of PD-1 blockade in mismatch repair-deficient tumors. Study-level results: Tumor-resident clones, often absent from pretreatment blood, expanded after pembrolizumab and then contracted.

A note on this clone: What it binds is unknown.

The assay was immunoSEQ multiplex PCR, and TCRdb's table has in-frame clones only and misses some. The sample carries about 79,000 clones, roughly 80% recorded once. Mismatch repair deficiency was confirmed in all patients, by PCR or immunohistochemistry. The CDR3 covers 16 residues. Trimming at V came to 3 bases and at J to 3 bases, leaving 9 bases not matched to a gene. From germline, CDR1 is LNHDA and CDR2 SQIVND (reference sequence). The sample in question was peripheral blood, obtained 44 weeks after starting pembrolizumab. This TCR was sampled from an adult with mismatch repair-deficient cancer. The V gene is TRBV19, the J gene TRBJ2-5, with 8 bases aligning to TRBD1. For the CDR3, the DNA is TGTGCCAGTAGTATGGGACAGGTCAGGAGGAAAGAGACCCAGTACTTC. Its translation is CASSMGQVRRKETQYF.